This T cell receptor beta chain was recorded in a study of OX40 agonist ivuxolimab in advanced cancers. Study as a whole: Ivuxolimab was administered intravenously to patients at 0.01 to 10 mg/kg every 2 weeks. General study findings and limits: CD8+ T cells showed, on average, more clonal expansion than CD4+ cells.

Germline-derived CDR1 and CDR2 are SGDLS and YYNGEE. The J segment lost 4 bases and the V segment lost 2 bases, leaving 4 bases of the junction unmatched. This CDR3 comprises 14 residues. With respect to this clone: The antigen is unknown.

Assay: immunoSEQ multiplex PCR; the TCRdb copy retains only in-frame clones and omits some. The table has some 43,000 clones, about 83% seen once. Sequencing used CD4+ or CD8+ T cells sorted from blood, obtained in a trial of the OX40 agonist ivuxolimab. The chain joins TRBV9 to TRBJ2-7; TRBD2 matches 9 bases. This TCR was recovered from an adult with an advanced solid tumor such as melanoma, head and neck, liver or kidney cancer. The CDR3 loop is CASSVGGGAYEQYF. CDR3 in DNA: TGTGCCAGCAGCGTTGGCGGGGGGGCTTACGAGCAGTACTTC.